This TCR beta chain was obtained from a study of T cells in Graves' hyperthyroidism and ophthalmopathy. Whole-study results and caveats: From stable hyperthyroidism, ophthalmopathy was separated by a 13 V-J model.

There are 12 residues in the CDR3. Germline lookup yields CDR1 ENHRY and CDR2 SYGVKD. The V gene lost 6 bases and the J gene lost 8 bases, with 11 bases spanning the gap. Amplified TCR beta CDR3 regions derived from RNA transcripts. When the TCR CDR3 underwent first-round RT-PCR, the HTBI primer set was used. Using its own MiXCR run on the multiplex PCR reads, TCRdb lists one record per CDR3 protein. The sample holds 410,000 or so distinct CDR3 sequences; 14% to 15% are singletons and the top ten take less than 15%. This clonotype turned up a few times. Its specificity is not known. Clinical symptoms, serum thyroxine and TRAb, thyroid ultrasound and orbital computed tomography together formed the diagnostic basis.

The clonotype originates from a man between 18 and 29 years old with Graves' ophthalmopathy. V usage is TRBV10-3 and J usage is TRBJ2-4; D not certain. Sequenced: blood. As DNA, the CDR3 is TGTGCCATCAGCCCTAGTGGGGACATTCAGTACTTC. Protein product: CAISPSGDIQYF.